The entry that follows covers one TCR beta chain sequence. The data stem from a study of blood T cell repertoires in COVID-19. Original processing notes: Reference gene primer amplification gave nucleated cell count estimates. Sequencing was performed with immunoSEQ multiplex PCR; in TCRdb, only in-frame clones are kept and a portion is missing. The V and J calls and clone size are taken from that table; D and trimming were inferred from the DNA. Of about 250,000 clones in the sample, about nine tenths are singletons; the top ten hold over 1.5%. This TCR came from a woman between 18 and 30 years old who had recovered from COVID-19. The sequencing input was PBMCs or T cells enriched from blood (not recorded which).

CDR3 DNA: TGTGCCAGCTCCGCTAGCGGGTTGAGCACAGATACGCAGTATTTT. Its translation is CASSASGLSTDTQYF. The chain employs TRBV6-5 and TRBJ2-3, with TRBD2 matching over 8 bases. The CDR3 totals 15 residues. Per germline, CDR1 MNHEY and CDR2 SVGAGI. J lost 0 bases, V lost 8 bases, and 7 bases had no gene match.